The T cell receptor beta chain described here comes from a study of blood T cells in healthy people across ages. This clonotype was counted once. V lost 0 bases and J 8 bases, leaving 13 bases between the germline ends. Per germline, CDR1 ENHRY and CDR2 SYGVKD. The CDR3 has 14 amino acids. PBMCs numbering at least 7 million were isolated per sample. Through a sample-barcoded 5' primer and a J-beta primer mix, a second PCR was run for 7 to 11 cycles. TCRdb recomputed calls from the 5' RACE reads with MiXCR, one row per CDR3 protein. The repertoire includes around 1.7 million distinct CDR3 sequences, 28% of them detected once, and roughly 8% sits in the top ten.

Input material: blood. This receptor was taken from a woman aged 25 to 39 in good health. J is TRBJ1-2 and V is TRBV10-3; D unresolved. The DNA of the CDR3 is TGTGCCATCAGTGAGTCGCAGGCGATGGGGGGCTACACCTTC. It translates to CAISESQAMGGYTF.